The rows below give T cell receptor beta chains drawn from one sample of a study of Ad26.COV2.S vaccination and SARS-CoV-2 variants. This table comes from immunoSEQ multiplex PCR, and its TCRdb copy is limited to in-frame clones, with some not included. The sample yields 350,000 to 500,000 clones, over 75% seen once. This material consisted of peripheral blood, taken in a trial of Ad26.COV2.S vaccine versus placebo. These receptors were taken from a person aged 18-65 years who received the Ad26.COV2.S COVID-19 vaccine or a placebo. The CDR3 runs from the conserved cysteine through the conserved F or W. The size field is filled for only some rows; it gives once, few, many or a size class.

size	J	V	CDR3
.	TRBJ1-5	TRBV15	CATSSQGAHNQPQHF
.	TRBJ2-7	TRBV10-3	CAISEAGSSRNEQYF
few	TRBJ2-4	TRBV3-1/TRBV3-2	CASSCRLAVLAKNIQYF
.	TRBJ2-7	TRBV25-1	CAGNTYEQYF
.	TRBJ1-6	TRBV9	CASSVGGSPLHF
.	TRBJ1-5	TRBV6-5	CASSYRQTSNQPQHF
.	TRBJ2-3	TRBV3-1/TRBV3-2	CASSLMVRASTDTQYF
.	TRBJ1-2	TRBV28	CASSFVGQGSINGYTF
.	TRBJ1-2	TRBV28	CASSLAPRIGGYTF
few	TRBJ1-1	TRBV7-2	CASSLQGTLNTEAFF
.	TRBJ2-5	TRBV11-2	CASSRLQGWGETQYF
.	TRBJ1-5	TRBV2	CASTDSTSTRGPQHF
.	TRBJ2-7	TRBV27	CASSHGTGEQYF
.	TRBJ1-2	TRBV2	CASSEWGSGGYTF
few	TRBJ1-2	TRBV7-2	CASSSRSRNDGYTF
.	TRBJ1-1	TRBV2	CASTQGAGTAFF
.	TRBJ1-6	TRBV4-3	CASSQGVGSNSPLHF
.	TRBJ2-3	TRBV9	CASSVVGGGSTDTQYF
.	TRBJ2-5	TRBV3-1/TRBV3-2	CASSQSWASGVQETQYF
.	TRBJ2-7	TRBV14	CASSRDRWETSEQYF
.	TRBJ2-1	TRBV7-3	CASAEGAGPLNEQFF
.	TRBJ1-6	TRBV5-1	CASSLQVDSPLHF
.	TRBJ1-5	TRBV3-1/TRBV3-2	CASSQPRGSLGRSQPQHF
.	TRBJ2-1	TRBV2	CASRGPSGKFF
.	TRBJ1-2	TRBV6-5	CASSSIRGSHYGYTF
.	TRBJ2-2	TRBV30	CAWTAGGMNTGELFF
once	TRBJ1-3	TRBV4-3	CASSQSGASGNTIYF
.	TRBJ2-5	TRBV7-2	CASSLVPTRVETQYF
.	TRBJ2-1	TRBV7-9	CASTWTGQGDEQFF
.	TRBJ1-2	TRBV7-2	CASSLGQGYTF
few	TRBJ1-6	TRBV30	CAWTGQGNSPLHF
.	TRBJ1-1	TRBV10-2	CASKGDLNTEAFF
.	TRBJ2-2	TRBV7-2	CASSFAGTGGAGGELFF